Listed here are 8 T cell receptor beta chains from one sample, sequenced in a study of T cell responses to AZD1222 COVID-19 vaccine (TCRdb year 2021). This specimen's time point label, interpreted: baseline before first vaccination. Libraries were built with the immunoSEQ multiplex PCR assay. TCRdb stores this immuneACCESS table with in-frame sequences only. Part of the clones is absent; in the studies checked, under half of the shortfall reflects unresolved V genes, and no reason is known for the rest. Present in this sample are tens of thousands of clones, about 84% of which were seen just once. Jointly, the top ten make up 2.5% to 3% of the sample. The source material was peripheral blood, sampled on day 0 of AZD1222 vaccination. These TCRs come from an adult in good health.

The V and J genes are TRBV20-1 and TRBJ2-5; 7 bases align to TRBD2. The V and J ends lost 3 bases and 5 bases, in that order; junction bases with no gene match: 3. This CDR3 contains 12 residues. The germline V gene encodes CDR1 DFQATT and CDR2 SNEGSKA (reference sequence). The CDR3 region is CSASRGGETQYF. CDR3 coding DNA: TGCAGTGCTAGTAGGGGAGGGGAGACCCAGTACTTC.

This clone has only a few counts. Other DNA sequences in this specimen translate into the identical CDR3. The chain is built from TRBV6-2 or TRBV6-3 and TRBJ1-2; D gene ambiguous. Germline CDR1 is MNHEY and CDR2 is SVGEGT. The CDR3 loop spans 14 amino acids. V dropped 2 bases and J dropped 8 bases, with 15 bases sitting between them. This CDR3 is CASSYRAEARGYTF. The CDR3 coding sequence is TGTGCCAGCAGTTACCGCGCCGAGGCCCGGGGCTACACCTTC.

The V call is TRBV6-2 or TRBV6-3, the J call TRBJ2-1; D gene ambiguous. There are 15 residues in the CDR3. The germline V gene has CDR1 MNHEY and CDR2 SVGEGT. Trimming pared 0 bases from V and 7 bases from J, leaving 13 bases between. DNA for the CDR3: TGTGCCAGCAGTTACTCCCGAGGTAGCTATAATGAGCAGTTCTTC. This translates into CASSYSRGSYNEQFF.

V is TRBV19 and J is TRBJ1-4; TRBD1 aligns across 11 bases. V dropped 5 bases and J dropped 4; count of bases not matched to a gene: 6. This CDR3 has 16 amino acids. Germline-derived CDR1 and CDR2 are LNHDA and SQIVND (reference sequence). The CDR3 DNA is TGTGCCAGTAGTCTCGGACAGGGGGCTTTTAATGAAAAACTGTTTTTT. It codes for CASSLGQGAFNEKLFF. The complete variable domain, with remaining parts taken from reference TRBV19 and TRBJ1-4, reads DGGITQSPKYLFRKEGQNVTLSCEQNLNHDAMYWYRQDPGQGLRLIYYSQIVNDFQKGDIAEGYSVSREKKESFPLTVTSAQKNPTAFYLCASSLGQGAFNEKLFFGSGTQLSVL.

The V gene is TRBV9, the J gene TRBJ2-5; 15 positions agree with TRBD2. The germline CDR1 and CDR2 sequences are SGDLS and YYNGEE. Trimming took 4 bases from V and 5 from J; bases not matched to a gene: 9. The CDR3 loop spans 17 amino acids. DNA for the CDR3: TGTGCCAGCAGCCTCGGACTAGCGGGAGGGGTCGGCGAGACCCAGTACTTC. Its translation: CASSLGLAGGVGETQYF.

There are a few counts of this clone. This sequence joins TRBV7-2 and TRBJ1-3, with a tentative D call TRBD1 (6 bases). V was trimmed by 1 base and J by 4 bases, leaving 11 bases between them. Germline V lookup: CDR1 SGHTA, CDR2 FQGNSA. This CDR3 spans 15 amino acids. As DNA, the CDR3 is TGTGCCAGCAGCTTAGTTAGGGGGTACGGAAACACCATATATTTT. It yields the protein CASSLVRGYGNTIYF. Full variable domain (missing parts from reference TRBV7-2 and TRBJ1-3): GAGVSQSPSNKVTEKGKDVELRCDPISGHTALYWYRQSLGQGLEFLIYFQGNSAPDKSGLPSDRFSAERTGGSVSTLTIQRTQQEDSAVYLCASSLVRGYGNTIYFGEGSWLTVV.

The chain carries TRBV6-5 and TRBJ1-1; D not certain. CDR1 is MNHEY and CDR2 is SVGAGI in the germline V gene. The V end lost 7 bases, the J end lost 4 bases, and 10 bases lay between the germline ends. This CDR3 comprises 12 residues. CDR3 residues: CASNTGGTEAFF. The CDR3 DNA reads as TGTGCCAGCAATACTGGCGGCACTGAAGCTTTCTTT.

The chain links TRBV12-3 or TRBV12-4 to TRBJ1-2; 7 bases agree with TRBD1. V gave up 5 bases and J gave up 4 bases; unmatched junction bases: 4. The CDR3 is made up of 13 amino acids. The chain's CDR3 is CASSRTGVYGYTF. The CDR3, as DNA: TGTGCCAGCAGTCGGACAGGCGTCTATGGCTACACCTTC.